The clone carrying this TCR beta chain was seen only once. Antigen: not known. Healthy donors of bone marrow made up the group. This entry comes from a study of cytomegalovirus exposure and HLA in healthy donors. Regarding the study as a whole: Most of the CMV-associated TCR beta chains (in a later analysis) appeared to be HLA-restricted. Across donors, presence/absence analyses took sequencing depth to be roughly uniform. The study flagged some 170 TCR beta chains as cytomegalovirus-associated.

PCR used 60 Vbeta primers and 13 Jbeta primers. Here immunoSEQ multiplex PCR was the method, and the copy in TCRdb shows in-frame clones only, minus some. The table includes about 140,000 clones, about 80% detected once. The CDR3 has 11 residues. CDR1 and CDR2 from the germline V gene are SNHLY and FYNNEI. V was cut by 7 bases and J by 3 bases, with 6 bases left in between. J is TRBJ1-2 and V is TRBV2; D unresolved. This clonotype was obtained from a male donor in good health and CMV-seronegative. Sequenced material: PBMCs. CDR3 bases: TGTGCCAGCACGCGTCACTATGGCTACACCTTC. Protein sequence: CASTRHYGYTF.